This T cell receptor (beta chain) was found in a study of vaccination effects on CD4 cells after COVID-19. Study background: Two-dose vaccination with either BNT162b2 or mRNA-1273 was given to the participants.

This table comes from immunoSEQ multiplex PCR, and its TCRdb copy is limited to in-frame clones, with some not included. This table has about 74,000 clones, 60% to 80% appearing once. The length of the CDR3 is 16 residues. Looked up from germline, CDR1 is SGHRS and CDR2 is YFSETQ. Trimming removed 6 bases at V and 2 bases at J, with 18 bases between. Researchers isolated CD4+ T cells once approximately ten days of culture had elapsed. This clone has just a few counts. Antigen unknown. Whole-study results and caveats: Common cold coronaviruses were cross-recognized by only 1 of 255 vaccine-induced clones in healthy vaccinees.

This sequence originates from a human donor who received a COVID-19 vaccine. The sample was CD4+ T cells from PBMCs cultured without peptide, taken before COVID-19 vaccination. The rearrangement links TRBV5-1 to TRBJ2-1; possibly TRBD1 or TRBD2 for D (6 bases each). The CDR3 is CASTSPPGAPYNEQFF. The CDR3 coding sequence is TGCGCCAGCACCTCCCCCCCGGGGGCCCCCTACAATGAGCAGTTCTTC.